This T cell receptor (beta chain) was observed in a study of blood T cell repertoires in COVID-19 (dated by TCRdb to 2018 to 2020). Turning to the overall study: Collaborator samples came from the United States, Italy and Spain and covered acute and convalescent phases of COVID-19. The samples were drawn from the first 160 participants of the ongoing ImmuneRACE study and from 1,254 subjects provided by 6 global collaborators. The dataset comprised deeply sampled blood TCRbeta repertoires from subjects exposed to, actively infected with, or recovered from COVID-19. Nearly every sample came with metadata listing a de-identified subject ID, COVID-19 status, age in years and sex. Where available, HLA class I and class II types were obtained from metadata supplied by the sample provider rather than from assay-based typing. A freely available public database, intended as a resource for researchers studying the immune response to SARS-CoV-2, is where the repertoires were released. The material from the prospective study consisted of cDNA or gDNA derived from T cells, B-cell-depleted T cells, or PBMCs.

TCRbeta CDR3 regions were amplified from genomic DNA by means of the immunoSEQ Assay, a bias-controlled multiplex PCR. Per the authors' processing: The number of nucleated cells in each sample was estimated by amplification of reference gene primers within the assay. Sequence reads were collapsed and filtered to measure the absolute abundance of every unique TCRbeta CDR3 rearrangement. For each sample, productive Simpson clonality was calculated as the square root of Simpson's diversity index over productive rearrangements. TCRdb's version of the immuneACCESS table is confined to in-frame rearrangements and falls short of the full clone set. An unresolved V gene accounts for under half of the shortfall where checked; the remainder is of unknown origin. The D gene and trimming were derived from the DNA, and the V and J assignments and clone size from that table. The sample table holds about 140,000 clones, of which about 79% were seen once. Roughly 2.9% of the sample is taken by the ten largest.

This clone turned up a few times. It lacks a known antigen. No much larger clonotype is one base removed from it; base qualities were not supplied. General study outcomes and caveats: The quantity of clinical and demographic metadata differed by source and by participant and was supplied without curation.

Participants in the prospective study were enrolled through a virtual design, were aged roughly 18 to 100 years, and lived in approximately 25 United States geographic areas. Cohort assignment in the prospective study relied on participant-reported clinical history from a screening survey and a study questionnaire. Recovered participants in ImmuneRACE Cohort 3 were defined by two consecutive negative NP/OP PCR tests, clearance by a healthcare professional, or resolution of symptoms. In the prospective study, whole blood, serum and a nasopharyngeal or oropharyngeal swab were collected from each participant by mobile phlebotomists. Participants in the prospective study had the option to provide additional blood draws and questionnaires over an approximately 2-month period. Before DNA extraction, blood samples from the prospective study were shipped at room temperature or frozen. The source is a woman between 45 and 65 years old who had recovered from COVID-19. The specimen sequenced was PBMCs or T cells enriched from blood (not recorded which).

The CDR3: CASSPAGGFEDTQYF. Read as DNA, the sequence is TGTGCCAGCTCACCAGCGGGGGGGTTTGAAGATACGCAGTATTTT. The chain joins TRBV18 to TRBJ2-3, and TRBD2 aligns with 9 junction nucleotides. The CDR3 covers 15 residues, taking in both the cysteine and the phenylalanine. Only the CDR3 part of the read is kept: 45 bases, read in frame from the first base. V is cut back by 2 bases and J by 5 bases, with 5 bases in the junction unmatched. CDR1 and CDR2 are drawn from the germline V gene: KGHSH, LQKENI.